Presented here are 18 T cell receptor beta chains from one specimen sequenced in a study of OX40 agonist ivuxolimab in advanced cancers. The library relied on the immunoSEQ multiplex PCR assay. The source is immuneACCESS, and TCRdb retained only in-frame sequences with V and J called. Part of the clones is not carried over; for the studies checked, unresolved V genes explain less than half of this, and the remainder is unexplained. In all, the sample holds 40,000 or so clones, and around four fifths of those were seen once. The top ten clonotypes cover about 15% of the sample. This specimen consisted of CD4+ or CD8+ T cells sorted from blood, obtained in a trial of the OX40 agonist ivuxolimab. Receptors originate from an adult with an advanced solid tumor such as melanoma, head and neck, liver or kidney cancer.

The genes are TRBV14 and TRBJ2-5; 8 bases are a match to TRBD1. The CDR3 covers 13 residues. Per the germline V gene, CDR1 is SGHDN and CDR2 is FVKESK. V lost 4 bases and J lost 5; bases outside the gene matches: 3. CDR3 nucleotide sequence: TGTGCCAGCAGCCCGGACAGGGCGGAGACCCAGTACTTC. This codes for CASSPDRAETQYF.

V usage is TRBV7-8 and J usage is TRBJ2-7, with 9 bases lining up with TRBD2. This CDR3 has 14 amino acids. Germline CDR1 reads SGHVS; CDR2 reads FQNEAQ. The V segment lost 5 bases and the J segment 7 bases; nucleotides outside the gene matches: 9. The CDR3 DNA is TGTGCCAGCAGCCACGGGACTAGCACTCGTGAGCAGTACTTC. Translated, it gives CASSHGTSTREQYF.

The chain couples TRBV6-5 to TRBJ2-7; tentatively, D is TRBD1 (7 bases). The germline gives CDR1 MNHEY, CDR2 SVGAGI. V lost 9 bases, J lost 3 bases, and 12 bases lay in between. This CDR3 has 12 amino acids. This CDR3 reads CASRRGLYEQYF. The CDR3 coding sequence is TGTGCCAGTAGGAGGGGGCTCTACGAGCAGTACTTC.

V usage is TRBV19 and J usage is TRBJ2-7; D may be TRBD1 (6 bases). Trimming shortened V by 2 bases and J by 2 bases, and 7 bases separated the two germline ends. The germline V gene encodes CDR1 LNHDA and CDR2 SQIVND (reference sequence). This CDR3 is built from 13 residues. The CDR3 reads CASSIQGTYEQYF. CDR3 coding DNA: TGTGCCAGTAGTATACAGGGGACCTACGAGCAGTACTTC.

This chain uses TRBV28 with TRBJ2-2; D gene unclear. The germline gives CDR1 MDHEN, CDR2 SYDVKM. The CDR3 is made up of 12 amino acids. The ends were cut back, 6 bases at V and 3 bases at J, with 5 bases in the middle. CDR3 amino acids: CASSRDTGELFF. CDR3 sequence (DNA): TGTGCCAGCAGCCGGGACACCGGGGAGCTGTTTTTT.

This chain joins TRBV2 and TRBJ2-7; 7 nucleotides match TRBD2. The CDR3 has 13 residues. CDR1 SNHLY and CDR2 FYNNEI come from the germline V gene. The ends lost 6 bases at V and 6 bases at J; junction bases unmatched: 8. The CDR3 DNA follows: TGTGCCAGCAGCCTCGGACTAGAGGTCGAGCAGTACTTC. Amino acid sequence: CASSLGLEVEQYF.

The rearrangement uses TRBV19 and TRBJ1-2; D possibly corresponds to TRBD1 (5 bases). Germline CDR1 reads LNHDA; CDR2 reads SQIVND (reference sequence). Between the trimmed V and J ends, which lost 6 bases and 4 bases, there was a span of 18 bases. This CDR3 is 15 amino acids long. As DNA, the CDR3 is TGTGCCAGTAGCCAATTTACCGGGACCGCCTATGGCTACACCTTC. Protein product: CASSQFTGTAYGYTF.

The rearrangement uses TRBV19 and TRBJ1-1; D ambiguous. Trimming shortened V by 2 bases and J by 0 bases, and 7 bases separated the two germline ends. The CDR3 has 14 amino acids. Looked up from germline, CDR1 is LNHDA and CDR2 is SQIVND (reference sequence). As DNA, the CDR3 is TGTGCCAGTAGTATAAGCGGCATGAACACTGAAGCTTTCTTT. Amino acids: CASSISGMNTEAFF.

The chain couples TRBV6-5 to TRBJ1-2, with a weak D call TRBD1 (5 bases). The CDR3 is 13 residues long. Germline CDR1 MNHEY, CDR2 SVGAGI. Deletions cut 7 bases from V and 4 bases from J, with 13 bases between. Written as DNA, the CDR3 is TGTGCCAGCACCCCTCGGGGCAGCTATGGCTACACCTTC. It encodes CASTPRGSYGYTF.

This clone has only one observation. The rearrangement uses TRBV2 and TRBJ1-3, with TRBD1 as a possible D gene (5 bases). The length of the CDR3 is 16 residues. Trimming took off 3 bases at V and 0 bases at J, with 12 bases between the two ends. Germline values: CDR1 SNHLY, CDR2 FYNNEI. The CDR3 protein is CASSEGDSLSGNTIYF. CDR3 in DNA: TGTGCCAGCAGTGAGGGTGACAGCCTCTCTGGAAACACCATATATTTT.

In nucleotides, the CDR3 is TGTGCCAGCAGCTTGGGACAGGGATATGGGCAGTTCTTC. Translation gives CASSLGQGYGQFF. This chain joins TRBV5-6 and TRBJ2-1; 7 bases are a match to TRBD1. V lost 0 bases, J lost 12 bases, and 6 bases stayed unmatched. Germline CDR1 SGHDT, CDR2 YYEEEE. The CDR3 runs 13 residues.

The genes are TRBV10-3 and TRBJ1-6; no definite D call. Per germline, CDR1 ENHRY and CDR2 SYGVKD. V lost 3 bases and J 8 bases, leaving 11 bases between the germline ends. This CDR3 region has 14 residues. The DNA for the CDR3 is TGTGCCATCAGTGACAACAGCGAGTATTCACCCCTCCACTTT. Its translation: CAISDNSEYSPLHF.

This chain uses TRBV5-6 with TRBJ1-1, with TRBD1 as a possible D gene (6 bases). Looked up from germline, CDR1 is SGHDT and CDR2 is YYEEEE. The V end was cut by 4 bases, the J end by 0 bases, with 19 bases between. CDR3 length: 17 amino acids. In DNA, the CDR3 is TGTGCCAGCAGCCACGGGGGCGCTGTTTACATGAACACTGAAGCTTTCTTT. Its protein product is CASSHGGAVYMNTEAFF.

The rearrangement links TRBV2 to TRBJ2-7, with no clear D. This CDR3 is built from 14 residues. Germline values: CDR1 SNHLY, CDR2 FYNNEI. V lost 1 base, J lost 0 bases, and 7 bases lay in between. The CDR3 nucleotides read TGTGCCAGCAGTGAAGGGGCGTACTCCTACGAGCAGTACTTC. Translation: CASSEGAYSYEQYF. Filled out from reference TRBV2 and TRBJ2-7, the complete variable domain reads EPEVTQTPSHQVTQMGQEVILRCVPISNHLYFYWYRQILGQKVEFLVSFYNNEISEKSEIFDDQFSVERPDGSNFTLKIRSTKLEDSAMYFCASSEGAYSYEQYFGPGTRLTVT.

The chain recombines TRBV7-2 with TRBJ2-3; D is tentatively TRBD1 or TRBD2 (5 bases each). This CDR3 contains 15 residues. V lost 5 bases, J lost 4 bases, and 16 bases lay in between. The germline gives CDR1 SGHTA, CDR2 FQGNSA. In DNA, the CDR3 is TGTGCCAGCAGCCCGGGGACGGTCCAGGCAGATACGCAGTATTTT. Translation: CASSPGTVQADTQYF.

V is TRBV19 and J is TRBJ1-1; 9 bases match TRBD1. CDR1 is LNHDA and CDR2 is SQIVND in the germline V gene (reference sequence). V lost 3 bases and J lost 4; bases outside the gene matches: 3. The CDR3 is made up of 14 amino acids. The CDR3 sequence is CASSIGTGPTEAFF. CDR3 DNA sequence: TGTGCCAGTAGTATTGGGACAGGGCCCACTGAAGCTTTCTTT.

The chain carries TRBV4-1 and TRBJ1-2, with 8 bases identical to TRBD1. CDR1 and CDR2 (germline): MGHRA, YSYEKL. The CDR3 is 14 residues long. The V segment lost 0 bases and the J segment 3 bases; nucleotides outside the gene matches: 0. CDR3 nucleotides: TGCGCCAGCAGCCAAGAACAGGGGGACTATGGCTACACCTTC. Its protein product is CASSQEQGDYGYTF.

The chain joins TRBV7-2 to TRBJ2-7, with 9 bases aligning to TRBD1. CDR3 length equals 14 residues. Germline CDR1 is SGHTA and CDR2 is FQGNSA. The J segment lost 5 bases and the V segment lost 3 bases, leaving 5 bases of the junction unmatched. The CDR3 bases are TGTGCCAGCAGCTTGGCACAGGGGGCCCACGAGCAGTACTTC. It is translated as CASSLAQGAHEQYF.